A single sample is the source of the 9 T cell receptor beta chains below, sequenced in a study of cytotoxic CD8 clonotypes in ibrutinib-treated CLL. Here immunoSEQ multiplex PCR was the method, and the copy in TCRdb shows in-frame clones only, minus some. The sample consists of about 29,000 clones, about 75% of them appearing once. This specimen consisted of PBMCs, obtained after 36 months of ibrutinib treatment. Every receptor here comes from a human donor with chronic lymphocytic leukemia.

The chain uses TRBV2 and TRBJ1-2; TRBD1 matches at 8 bases. The CDR3 is 14 residues long. Looked up from germline, CDR1 is SNHLY and CDR2 is FYNNEI. With 5 bases clipped from V and 2 bases from J, the junction kept 4 bases outside the gene matches. The CDR3 bases are TGTGCCAGCAGTTATACAGGGGGAAACTATGGCTACACCTTC. It translates to CASSYTGGNYGYTF.

This clone rates as medium-sized. J is TRBJ2-7 and V is TRBV7-9; 7 bases match TRBD2. Germline CDR1 reads SEHNR; CDR2 reads FQNEAQ (reference sequence). V shed 0 bases and J 0 bases; nucleotides not matched to a gene: 11. The length of the CDR3 is 18 residues. The CDR3 protein is CASSLAGGWQGPSYEQYF. The DNA for the CDR3 is TGTGCCAGCAGCTTAGCGGGGGGGTGGCAGGGACCCTCCTACGAGCAGTACTTC.

The rearrangement links TRBV19 to TRBJ1-6, with D maybe TRBD1 (6 bases). Germline assignment: CDR1 LNHDA and CDR2 SQIVND (reference sequence). The CDR3 covers 15 residues. The germline V and J ends were trimmed by 5 bases and 7 bases, with 15 bases remaining between them. CDR3 nucleotides: TGTGCCAGTAGTCCACTCGGACAGAAGAATTCACCCCTCCACTTT. Protein sequence: CASSPLGQKNSPLHF.

The CDR3 loop reads CASSLAWGVEETQYF. As DNA, the CDR3 is TGCGCCAGCAGCTTGGCCTGGGGGGTGGAGGAGACCCAGTACTTC. The chain is built from TRBV5-1 and TRBJ2-5; possible D gene TRBD2, 6 bases. V was shortened by 0 bases and J by 5 bases, with 14 bases between the two germline ends. Looked up from germline, CDR1 is SGHRS and CDR2 is YFSETQ. CDR3 size: 15 residues.

V gene TRBV4-3 combines with J gene TRBJ1-4; D ambiguous. The CDR3 runs 13 residues. The V and J ends lost 1 base and 5 bases respectively, with 5 bases between them. Germline-derived CDR1 and CDR2 are LGHNA and YSLEER. The CDR3 region is CASSQAGNEKLFF. The CDR3 DNA is TGCGCCAGCAGCCAAGCAGGAAATGAAAAACTGTTTTTT.

This clone was seen repeatedly, ten times or more. This chain joins TRBV2 and TRBJ1-1, with D possibly TRBD1 on 5 matching bases. Trimming removed 6 bases from V and 5 bases from J, with 19 bases in between. The CDR3 loop spans 15 amino acids. From germline, CDR1 is SNHLY and CDR2 FYNNEI. CDR3 amino acids: CASSPQGRAETEAFF. As DNA, the CDR3 is TGTGCCAGCAGCCCCCAGGGCAGGGCTGAGACTGAAGCTTTCTTT.

The V and J genes are TRBV5-1 and TRBJ1-1, with D maybe TRBD1 (6 bases). Trimming pared 0 bases from V and 3 bases from J, leaving 9 bases between. The germline CDR1 and CDR2 sequences are SGHRS and YFSETQ. The CDR3 consists of 14 residues. As DNA, the CDR3 is TGCGCCAGCAGCTTGGTAGCAGGGGACACTGAAGCTTTCTTT. Translated, it gives CASSLVAGDTEAFF. Combining the CDR3 with reference TRBV5-1 and TRBJ1-1 gives the whole variable domain KAGVTQTPRYLIKTRGQQVTLSCSPISGHRSVSWYQQTPGQGLQFLFEYFSETQRNKGNFPGRFSGRQFSNSRSEMNVSTLELGDSALYLCASSLVAGDTEAFFGQGTRLTVV.

This clone was seen just once. The chain couples TRBV19 to TRBJ1-5, with 7 positions matching TRBD1. V lost 6 bases and J lost 5; bases outside the gene matches: 7. CDR1 and CDR2 (germline): LNHDA, SQIVND (reference sequence). This CDR3 spans 14 amino acids. The CDR3: CASSRQGRDQPQHF. The CDR3, as DNA: TGTGCCAGTAGCCGACAGGGACGGGATCAGCCCCAGCATTTT.

This chain uses TRBV4-2 with TRBJ1-2; 9 nucleotides agree with TRBD1. The V segment lost 4 bases and the J segment 3 bases; nucleotides outside the gene matches: 3. Germline V gene sequence: CDR1 LGHNA, CDR2 YNFKEQ. The CDR3 spans 14 residues. CDR3 protein: CASSPRDRDYGYTF. Here the CDR3 DNA reads TGTGCCAGCAGCCCACGGGACAGGGACTATGGCTACACCTTC.